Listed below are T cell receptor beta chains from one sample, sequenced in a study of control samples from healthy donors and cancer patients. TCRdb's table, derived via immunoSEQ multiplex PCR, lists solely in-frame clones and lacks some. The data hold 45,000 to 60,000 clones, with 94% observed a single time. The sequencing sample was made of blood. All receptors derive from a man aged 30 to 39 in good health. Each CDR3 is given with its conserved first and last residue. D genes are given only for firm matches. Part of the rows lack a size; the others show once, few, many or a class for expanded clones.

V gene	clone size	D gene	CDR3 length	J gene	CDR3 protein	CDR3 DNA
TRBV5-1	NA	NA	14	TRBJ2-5	CASSLAGPAETQYF	TGCGCCAGCAGCTTGGCCGGGCCAGCCGAGACCCAGTACTTC
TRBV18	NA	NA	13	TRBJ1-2	CASSPPGSYGYTF	TGTGCCAGCTCACCACCGGGCAGCTATGGCTACACCTTC
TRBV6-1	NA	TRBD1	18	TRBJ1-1	CASSEVMPGQARSTEAFF	TGTGCCAGCAGTGAAGTGATGCCGGGACAGGCGAGGAGCACTGAAGCTTTCTTT
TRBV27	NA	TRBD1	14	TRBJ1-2	CASSRTGVLRGYTF	TGTGCCAGCAGCCGGACAGGGGTATTACGCGGCTACACCTTC
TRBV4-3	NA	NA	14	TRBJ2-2	CASSQARGAGELFF	TGCGCCAGCAGCCAAGCCAGGGGTGCCGGGGAGCTGTTTTTT
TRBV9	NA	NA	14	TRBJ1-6	CASSVQGPNSPLHF	TGTGCCAGCAGCGTCCAGGGGCCTAATTCACCCCTCCACTTT
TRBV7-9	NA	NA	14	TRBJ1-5	CASSLQEANQPQHF	TGTGCCAGCAGCTTACAGGAGGCTAATCAGCCCCAGCATTTT
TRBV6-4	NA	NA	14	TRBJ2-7	CASSEDGGPYEQYF	TGTGCCAGCAGTGAAGACGGGGGACCCTACGAGCAGTACTTC
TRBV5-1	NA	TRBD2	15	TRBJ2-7	CASSARTSGSYEQYF	TGCGCCAGCAGCGCCCGGACTAGCGGGAGCTACGAGCAGTACTTC
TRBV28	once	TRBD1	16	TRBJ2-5	CASQGGQGARWETQYF	TGTGCCAGCCAAGGTGGACAGGGGGCGCGATGGGAGACCCAGTACTTC
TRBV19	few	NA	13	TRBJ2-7	CASSIARETEQYF	TGTGCCAGTAGTATAGCCCGGGAGACCGAGCAGTACTTC
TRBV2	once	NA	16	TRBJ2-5	CASSSGGGPYLETQYF	TGTGCCAGCAGCTCAGGAGGGGGACCTTATCTGGAGACCCAGTACTTC
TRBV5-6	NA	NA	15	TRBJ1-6	CASSFGQLYNSPLHF	TGTGCCAGCAGCTTCGGACAGTTATATAATTCACCCCTCCACTTT
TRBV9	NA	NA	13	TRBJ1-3	CASSVDGGNTIYF	TGTGCCAGCAGCGTAGACGGTGGAAACACCATATATTTT
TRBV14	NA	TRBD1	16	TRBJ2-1	CASSQGTRTGVNEQFF	TGTGCCAGCAGCCAAGGGACTAGGACAGGGGTAAATGAGCAGTTCTTC
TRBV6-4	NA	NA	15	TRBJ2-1	CASSDSSGSYNEQFF	TGTGCCAGCAGTGACTCGAGCGGCTCCTACAATGAGCAGTTCTTC
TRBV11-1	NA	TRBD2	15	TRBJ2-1	CASSWGLAGEDEQFF	TGTGCCAGCAGCTGGGGCCTAGCGGGAGAGGATGAGCAGTTCTTC
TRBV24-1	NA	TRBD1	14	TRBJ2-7	CATSRGQGPIEQYF	TGTGCCACCAGTCGAGGACAGGGGCCGATCGAGCAGTACTTC
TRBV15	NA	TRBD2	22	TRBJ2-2	CATSRNPMWGLAGGPNTGELFF	TGTGCCACCAGCAGAAATCCTATGTGGGGACTAGCGGGGGGGCCCAACACCGGGGAGCTGTTTTTT
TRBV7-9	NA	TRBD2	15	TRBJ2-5	CASSFNGGGIETQYF	TGTGCCAGCAGCTTTAACGGCGGGGGGATCGAGACCCAGTACTTC
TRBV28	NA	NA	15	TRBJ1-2	CASSLGQEINYGYTF	TGTGCCAGCAGTTTAGGCCAGGAGATAAACTATGGCTACACCTTC
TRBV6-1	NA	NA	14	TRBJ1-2	CASSEGGRFYGYTF	TGTGCCAGCAGTGAAGGGGGGCGGTTCTATGGCTACACCTTC
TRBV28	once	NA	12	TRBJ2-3	CASKTSTDTQYF	TGTGCCAGCAAAACTAGCACAGATACGCAGTATTTT
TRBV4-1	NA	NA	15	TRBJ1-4	CASSPVRAGNEKLFF	TGCGCCAGCAGCCCGGTGCGAGCGGGTAATGAAAAACTGTTTTTT
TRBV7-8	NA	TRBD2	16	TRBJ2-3	CASSRTSGGATDTQYF	TGTGCCAGCAGCCGGACTAGCGGGGGGGCAACAGATACGCAGTATTTT
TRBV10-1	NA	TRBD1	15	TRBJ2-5	CASSEMCQGAETQYF	TGCGCCAGCAGTGAGATGTGTCAGGGGGCAGAGACCCAGTACTTC
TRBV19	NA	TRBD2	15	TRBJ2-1	CASTPLAGVPNEQFF	TGTGCCAGTACCCCACTAGCGGGAGTTCCAAATGAGCAGTTCTTC
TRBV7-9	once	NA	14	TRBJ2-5	CASSLEDDSETQYF	TGTGCCAGCAGCTTAGAGGACGACTCGGAGACCCAGTACTTC
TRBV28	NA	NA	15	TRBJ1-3	CASSRARISGNTIYF	TGTGCCAGCAGCCGCGCGCGGATCTCTGGAAACACCATATATTTT
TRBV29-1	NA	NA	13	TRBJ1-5	CSVTRDGNQPQHF	TGCAGCGTGACCCGGGACGGTAACCAGCCCCAGCATTTT
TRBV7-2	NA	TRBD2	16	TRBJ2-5	CASSLALAGGKETQYF	TGTGCCAGCAGCTTAGCATTAGCGGGGGGGAAAGAGACCCAGTACTTC
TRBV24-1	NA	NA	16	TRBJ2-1	CATSDLSPGPVGEQFF	TGTGCCACCAGTGACCTCTCGCCGGGCCCCGTCGGTGAGCAGTTCTTC
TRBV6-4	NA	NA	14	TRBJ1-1	CALWSGGMNTEAFF	TGTGCCCTCTGGTCGGGTGGGATGAACACTGAAGCTTTCTTT
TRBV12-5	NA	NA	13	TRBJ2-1	CASAWGQYNEQFF	TGTGCTAGTGCCTGGGGGCAATACAATGAGCAGTTCTTC
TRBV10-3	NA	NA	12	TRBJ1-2	CAIKGRNYGYTF	TGTGCCATCAAGGGCAGAAACTATGGCTACACCTTC
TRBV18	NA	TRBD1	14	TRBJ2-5	CASSSTGFGETQYF	TGTGCCAGCTCATCGACAGGGTTTGGAGAGACCCAGTACTTC
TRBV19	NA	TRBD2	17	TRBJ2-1	CASGRGSSYPTYNEQFF	TGTGCCAGTGGGAGGGGCAGTTCATATCCCACCTACAATGAGCAGTTCTTC
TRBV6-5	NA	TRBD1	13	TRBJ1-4	CASSFAGGEKLFF	TGTGCCAGCAGTTTCGCAGGGGGAGAAAAACTGTTTTTT
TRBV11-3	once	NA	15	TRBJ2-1	CASSQTRDSYNEQFF	TGTGCCAGCAGCCAGACTAGGGATTCTTACAATGAGCAGTTCTTC
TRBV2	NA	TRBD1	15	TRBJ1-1	CASSEAGTGITEAFF	TGTGCCAGCAGTGAAGCCGGGACAGGTATCACTGAAGCTTTCTTT
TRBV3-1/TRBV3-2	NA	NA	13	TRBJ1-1	CASRGGGGTEAFF	TGTGCCAGCAGGGGGGGAGGAGGAACTGAAGCTTTCTTT
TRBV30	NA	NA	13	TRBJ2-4	CAWSLRAKNIQYF	TGTGCCTGGAGTCTACGAGCCAAAAACATTCAGTACTTC
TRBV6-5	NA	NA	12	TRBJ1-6	CASTRAPEPLHF	TGTGCCAGCACCCGGGCCCCAGAACCCCTCCACTTT
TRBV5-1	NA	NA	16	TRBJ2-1	CASSLGGMTSYNEQFF	TGCGCCAGCAGCTTGGGGGGGATGACCTCCTACAATGAGCAGTTCTTC
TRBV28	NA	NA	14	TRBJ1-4	CASISTGSGEKLFF	TGTGCCAGCATCTCAACGGGTTCGGGTGAAAAACTGTTTTTT
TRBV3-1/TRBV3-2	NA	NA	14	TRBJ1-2	CASSYGVYNYGYTF	TGTGCCAGCAGCTATGGAGTCTACAACTATGGCTACACCTTC
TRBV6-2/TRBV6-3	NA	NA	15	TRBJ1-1	CASSYVVEENTEAFF	TGTGCCAGCAGTTATGTCGTGGAGGAGAACACTGAAGCTTTCTTT
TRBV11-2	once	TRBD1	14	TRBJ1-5	CASSTDRGHQPQHF	TGTGCCAGCAGCACCGACAGGGGCCATCAGCCCCAGCATTTT
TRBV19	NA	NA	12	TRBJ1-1	CASTIGVVGAFF	TGTGCCAGTACCATAGGGGTAGTTGGAGCTTTCTTT